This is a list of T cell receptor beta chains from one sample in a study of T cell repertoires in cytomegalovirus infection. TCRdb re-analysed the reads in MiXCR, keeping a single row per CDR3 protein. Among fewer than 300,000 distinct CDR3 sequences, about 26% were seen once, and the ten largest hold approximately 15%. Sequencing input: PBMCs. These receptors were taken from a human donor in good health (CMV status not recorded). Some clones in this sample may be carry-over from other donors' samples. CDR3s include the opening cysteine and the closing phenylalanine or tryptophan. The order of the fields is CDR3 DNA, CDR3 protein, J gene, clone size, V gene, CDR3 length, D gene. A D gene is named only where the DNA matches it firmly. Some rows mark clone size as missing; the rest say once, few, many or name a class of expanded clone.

TGCAGTGCTGGCCCACAGCGGGGGAACTACAATGAGCAGTTCTTC CSAGPQRGNYNEQFF TRBJ2-1 . TRBV20-1 15 TRBD2
TGTGCCAGTAGTATTCTTCCAGCGGGGAACACAGATACGCAGTATTTT CASSILPAGNTDTQYF TRBJ2-3 . TRBV19 16 TRBD2
TGTGCCAGCAGCTCAACCTACACCGGGGAGCTGTTTTTT CASSSTYTGELFF TRBJ2-2 few TRBV7-2 13 .
TGTGCCAGTACCCTGAAAGGGACTAGCGGCAATGAGCAGTTCTTC CASTLKGTSGNEQFF TRBJ2-1 . TRBV19 15 TRBD2
TGTGCCAGCAGCTTAGCGGGAGGAACCTACAATGAGCAGTTCTTC CASSLAGGTYNEQFF TRBJ2-1 many TRBV7-2 15 .
TGTGCCAGCAGCGGAGATTATAGCAATCAGCCCCAGCATTTT CASSGDYSNQPQHF TRBJ1-5 . TRBV12-3/TRBV12-4 14 .
TGCGCCAGCAGTACGGAACTGCTCGACGAGCAGTACTTC CASSTELLDEQYF TRBJ2-7 once TRBV5-1 13 .
TGTGCCAGCAGCTTAAACAGCCCCCAAGAGACCCAGTACTTC CASSLNSPQETQYF TRBJ2-5 many TRBV28 14 .
TGTGCCAGCAGTTCAGGACGGGGGGCCTACAATGAGCAGTTCTTC CASSSGRGAYNEQFF TRBJ2-1 . TRBV6-5 15 TRBD2
TGTGCCAGCAGAATCGGACAGTTTGAGCAGTTCTTC CASRIGQFEQFF TRBJ2-1 few TRBV28 12 .
TGTGCCAGCAGCTTAGCAGAAGGGCTCAATGAGCAGTTCTTC CASSLAEGLNEQFF TRBJ2-1 few TRBV11-1 14 .
TGTGCCAGCATCGGAGGGACGGTGAACACTGAAGCTTTCTTT CASIGGTVNTEAFF TRBJ1-1 many TRBV28 14 .
TGTGCCAGCAGCTTACGGACAGGGGAAGGAAACATTCAGTACTTC CASSLRTGEGNIQYF TRBJ2-4 many TRBV7-2 15 TRBD1
TGTGCCAGCAGTATAGACGCCAGCTCTGGAAACACCATATATTTT CASSIDASSGNTIYF TRBJ1-3 . TRBV2 15 .
TGTGCCACGGGTGGGGGGCAGGAAAAACTGTTTTTT CATGGGQEKLFF TRBJ1-4 . TRBV28 12 .
TGTGCCAGCAGTGGAATCCGGGACAGGTCTAATTCACCCCTCCACTTT CASSGIRDRSNSPLHF TRBJ1-6 . TRBV7-6 16 TRBD1
TGTGCCAGCAGTGGCAGGGGGCATTCCTACAATGAGCAGTTCTTC CASSGRGHSYNEQFF TRBJ2-1 few TRBV6-2/TRBV6-3 15 TRBD1
TGTGCCAGCAGCTCAGCGGGACTACTTTACAATGAGCAGTTCTTC CASSSAGLLYNEQFF TRBJ2-1 . TRBV7-4 15 TRBD2
TGTGCCAGCAGCTTTGGTCCTCTAGGGTGGAATGAGCAGTTCTTC CASSFGPLGWNEQFF TRBJ2-1 many TRBV11-3 15 .
TGTGCCAGCAGCTTAGGAGTTGGCGGGGTCTTAGGAGAGACCCAGTACTTC CASSLGVGGVLGETQYF TRBJ2-5 many TRBV7-8 17 .
TGTGCCAGCAGCTTGGGAGCGGGGGGAACAGATACGCAGTATTTT CASSLGAGGTDTQYF TRBJ2-3 many TRBV7-3 15 TRBD2
TGCGCCAGCAGCACACGGGAGGCGAACACCGGGGAGCTGTTTTTT CASSTREANTGELFF TRBJ2-2 . TRBV5-1 15 TRBD2
TGTGCCAGCAGTTATAATAACGGGGAGCTGTTTTTT CASSYNNGELFF TRBJ2-2 . TRBV12-3/TRBV12-4 12 .